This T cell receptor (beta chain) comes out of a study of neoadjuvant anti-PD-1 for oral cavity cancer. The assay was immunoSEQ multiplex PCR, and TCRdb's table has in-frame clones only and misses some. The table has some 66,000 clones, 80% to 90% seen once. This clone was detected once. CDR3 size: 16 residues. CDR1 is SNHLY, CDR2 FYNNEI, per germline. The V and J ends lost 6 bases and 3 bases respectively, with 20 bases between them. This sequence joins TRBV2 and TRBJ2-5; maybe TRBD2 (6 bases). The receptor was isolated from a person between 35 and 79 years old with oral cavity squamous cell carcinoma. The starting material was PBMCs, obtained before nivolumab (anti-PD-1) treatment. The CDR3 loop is CASRTIPGEKKETQYF. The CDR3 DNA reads TGTGCCAGCAGGACCATACCGGGAGAAAAGAAAGAGACCCAGTACTTC. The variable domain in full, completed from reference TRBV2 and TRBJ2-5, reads EPEVTQTPSHQVTQMGQEVILRCVPISNHLYFYWYRQILGQKVEFLVSFYNNEISEKSEIFDDQFSVERPDGSNFTLKIRSTKLEDSAMYFCASRTIPGEKKETQYFGPGTRLLVL.